The 21 T cell receptor beta chains listed next were all sequenced from one sample in a study of shared clonotypes between healthy human individuals. Clones were sequenced by immunoSEQ multiplex PCR, and TCRdb holds only the in-frame ones, with some missing. The table shows a few million clones, with roughly 92% occurring only once. Sample: naive CD4+ T cells sorted from blood. As to subset: CD45RA+ positively selected. These receptors were taken from a man aged 18 to 29 in good health.

Of note for this clone: In the same sample, other DNA sequences code for this CDR3. The chain combines TRBV7-6 with TRBJ1-4; D is unclear. The germline V gene has CDR1 SGHVS and CDR2 FNYEAQ. The CDR3 runs 11 residues. Trimming pared 5 bases from V and 7 bases from J, leaving 5 bases between. CDR3 bases: TGTGCCAGCAGCCCTGGTGAAAAACTGTTTTTT. Its translation is CASSPGEKLFF.

The rearrangement uses TRBV28 and TRBJ2-7, with D tentatively TRBD1 or TRBD2 (6 bases each). The CDR3 sequence is 15 residues long. Germline V gene sequence: CDR1 MDHEN, CDR2 SYDVKM. With 4 bases removed from V and 2 bases from J, the gap between germline ends came to 15 bases. CDR3 nucleotide sequence: TGTGCCAGCAGTTCCCCGAGGGGGGCCGCCTACGAGCAGTACTTC. Its protein is CASSSPRGAAYEQYF.

CDR3 DNA: TGTGCCAGCAGTGCCATCGGGACTAGCGGGAGCTCCTACGAGCAGTACTTC. Protein: CASSAIGTSGSSYEQYF. The V gene is TRBV6-1, the J gene TRBJ2-7, with 14 bases fitting TRBD2. In germline, CDR1 is MNHNS, CDR2 SASEGT. Trimming took 4 bases from V and 0 from J; bases not matched to a gene: 5. This CDR3 comprises 17 residues.

J is TRBJ2-7 and V is TRBV5-1; TRBD1 matches 8 bases. This CDR3 comprises 14 residues. With V trimmed by 5 bases and J by 1 base, 5 bases remained unmatched. CDR1 and CDR2 from the germline V gene are SGHRS and YFSETQ. DNA for the CDR3: TGCGCCAGCAGGGAGAGGGACAGGTCCTACGAGCAGTACTTC. It codes for CASRERDRSYEQYF.

The V gene is TRBV4-1, the J gene TRBJ2-7; tentative D call: TRBD1 (6 bases). In germline, CDR1 is MGHRA, CDR2 YSYEKL. CDR3 length equals 15 residues. Between the trimmed V and J ends, which lost 2 bases and 4 bases, there was a span of 15 bases. CDR3 amino acids: CASSQRGQTSYEQYF. The CDR3 coding sequence is TGCGCCAGCAGCCAAAGAGGACAGACGTCGTACGAGCAGTACTTC.

The CDR3 coding sequence is TGCGCCAGCGGGCACGGGAACACCGGGGAGCTGTTTTTT. Its translation is CASGHGNTGELFF. The chain carries TRBV5-1 and TRBJ2-2; no clear D gene. V lost 7 bases and J lost 1, with 8 bases in between. This CDR3 spans 13 amino acids. Germline CDR1 and CDR2: SGHRS and YFSETQ.

The V call is TRBV7-9, the J call TRBJ2-1; D possibly matches TRBD1 or TRBD2 (5 bases each). With 2 bases removed from V and 7 bases from J, the gap between germline ends came to 12 bases. This CDR3 has 14 residues. From germline, CDR1 is SEHNR and CDR2 FQNEAQ (reference sequence). The CDR3 nucleotides read TGTGCCAGCAGCTTATTCAGGGAGAGGAATGAGCAGTTCTTC. Amino acid sequence: CASSLFRERNEQFF.

The chain carries TRBV7-9 and TRBJ2-1, with a possible D match to TRBD1 (5 bases). The CDR3 runs to 14 residues. Trimming took off 5 bases at V and 2 bases at J, with 10 bases between the two ends. Germline lookup yields CDR1 SEHNR and CDR2 FQNEAQ (reference sequence). CDR3 loop: CASSPDSAYNEQFF. CDR3 DNA sequence: TGTGCCAGCAGCCCCGACAGTGCCTACAATGAGCAGTTCTTC.

V usage is TRBV7-6 and J usage is TRBJ1-3; no clear D gene. The CDR3 totals 16 residues. V lost 2 bases, J lost 0 bases, and 11 bases lay in between. Looked up from germline, CDR1 is SGHVS and CDR2 is FNYEAQ. CDR3 bases: TGTGCCAGCAGCTTATTCGGCAGGAGCTCTGGAAACACCATATATTTT. Translation: CASSLFGRSSGNTIYF.

This rearrangement joins TRBV6-6 to TRBJ2-1; 8 nucleotides line up with TRBD2. With V trimmed by 2 bases and J by 13 bases, 4 bases remained unmatched. This CDR3 is 12 amino acids long. Germline V CDR1 and CDR2: MNHNY, SVGAGI (reference sequence). In DNA, the CDR3 is TGTGCCAGCAGTTACGCTACTAGCGGCCAGTTCTTC. Translated: CASSYATSGQFF.

CDR3 residues: CASSLPEYPTDTQYF. CDR3 DNA sequence: TGCGCCAGCAGCTTGCCGGAGTACCCCACAGATACGCAGTATTTT. V gene TRBV5-1 combines with J gene TRBJ2-3; no firm D call. In germline, CDR1 is SGHRS, CDR2 YFSETQ. The length of the CDR3 is 15 residues. Trimming pared 1 base from V and 2 bases from J, leaving 11 bases between.

This chain connects TRBV7-3 to TRBJ2-5; TRBD1 matches 8 bases. Germline CDR1 is SGHTA and CDR2 is FQGTGA. The CDR3 extends over 15 amino acids. V shed 4 bases and J 5 bases; nucleotides not matched to a gene: 9. In DNA form, the CDR3 reads TGTGCCAGCAGCTCCTCAGGGGGCCTTGGGGAGACCCAGTACTTC. As protein: CASSSSGGLGETQYF.

In DNA, the CDR3 is TGTGCCAGCAGTAAACCCCCAGGATTAGGCACTGAAGCTTTCTTT. This gives the protein CASSKPPGLGTEAFF. J is TRBJ1-1 and V is TRBV7-2; the D is unclear. V was cut by 6 bases and J by 4 bases, with 18 bases left in between. From germline, CDR1 is SGHTA and CDR2 FQGNSA. The CDR3 extends over 15 amino acids. Full variable domain (remainder filled in from reference TRBV7-2 and TRBJ1-1): GAGVSQSPSNKVTEKGKDVELRCDPISGHTALYWYRQSLGQGLEFLIYFQGNSAPDKSGLPSDRFSAERTGGSVSTLTIQRTQQEDSAVYLCASSKPPGLGTEAFFGQGTRLTVV.

The gene calls are TRBV6-1 and TRBJ2-1; D gene uncertain. The V end lost 0 bases, the J end lost 1 base, and 7 bases lay between the germline ends. Germline values: CDR1 MNHNS, CDR2 SASEGT. This CDR3 has 15 amino acids. The CDR3 DNA reads TGTGCCAGCAGTGAAGCTAACCTTTCCTACAATGAGCAGTTCTTC. Translated, it gives CASSEANLSYNEQFF.

Remarks on this clone: The same CDR3 is also encoded by other DNA sequences in this sample. The chain carries TRBV27 and TRBJ1-2, with D tentatively TRBD1 (5 bases). Trimming left V 4 bases short and J 5 bases short, with 11 bases between. The CDR3 is 13 residues long. The germline gives CDR1 MNHEY, CDR2 SMNVEV (reference sequence). CDR3 DNA: TGTGCCAGCAGTTCACGGGGGGGTTATGGCTACACCTTC. Protein product: CASSSRGGYGYTF.

A single count supports this clone. This chain uses TRBV2 with TRBJ2-7, with 8 bases that match TRBD2. Germline V gene sequence: CDR1 SNHLY, CDR2 FYNNEI. With 2 bases clipped from V and 4 bases from J, the junction kept 4 bases outside the gene matches. This CDR3 is 14 amino acids long. The CDR3 DNA is TGTGCCAGCAGTGAAAACGGGGGGGCGTACGAGCAGTACTTC. It is translated as CASSENGGAYEQYF.

The chain joins TRBV11-2 to TRBJ1-1; no reliable D call. Germline lookup yields CDR1 SGHAT and CDR2 FQNNGV. The CDR3 has 14 amino acids. The V gene lost 5 bases and the J gene lost 0 bases, with 10 bases spanning the gap. The CDR3 reads CASSPFVLNTEAFF. The CDR3 DNA reads TGTGCCAGCAGCCCTTTTGTACTGAACACTGAAGCTTTCTTT. Full variable domain (outside the CDR3, taken from reference TRBV11-2 and TRBJ1-1): EAGVAQSPRYKIIEKRQSVAFWCNPISGHATLYWYQQILGQGPKLLIQFQNNGVVDDSQLPKDRFSAERLKGVDSTLKIQPAKLEDSAVYLCASSPFVLNTEAFFGQGTRLTVV.

The chain carries TRBV7-2 and TRBJ2-7; perhaps TRBD2 as D (6 bases). Deletions cut 4 bases from V and 9 bases from J, with 16 bases between. The length of the CDR3 is 13 residues. CDR1 is SGHTA and CDR2 is FQGNSA in the germline V gene. The CDR3 DNA is TGTGCCAGCAGCTCAGGGACTGGAAAAGGGCAGTACTTC. It translates to CASSSGTGKGQYF.

The chain combines TRBV5-1 with TRBJ2-5, with D possibly TRBD1 on 6 matching bases. The J call may be wrong; the DNA end is better matched by TRBJ2-7. CDR1 is SGHRS and CDR2 is YFSETQ in the germline V gene. The CDR3 runs 16 residues. The chain's CDR3 is CASSLVSGATFYEQYF. For the CDR3, the DNA is TGCGCCAGCAGCTTGGTATCAGGGGCCACCTTCTACGAGCAGTACTTC.

This rearrangement joins TRBV27 to TRBJ1-6; TRBD1 agrees at 8 bases. In germline, CDR1 is MNHEY, CDR2 SMNVEV (reference sequence). After removal of 0 bases from V and 10 bases from J, the junction contained 11 bases not matched to a gene. The CDR3 totals 17 residues. The CDR3 sequence is CASSLSVHGQGRSPLHF. The CDR3 DNA is TGTGCCAGCAGTTTATCGGTCCATGGACAGGGTCGCTCACCCCTCCACTTT.

DNA of the CDR3: TGTGCCAGCAGATCGGACAGGAATTATGGCTACACCTTC. This sequence encodes CASRSDRNYGYTF. The chain has TRBV28 and TRBJ1-2, with 7 bases identical to TRBD1. V trimming: 6 bases; J trimming: 5 bases; junction bases outside the gene matches: 6. The CDR3 is 13 amino acids. Germline V gene lookup returns CDR1 MDHEN and CDR2 SYDVKM.